Below are 19 T cell receptor beta chains sequenced from a single sample in a study of siplizumab effects on memory and regulatory T cells. The data were produced by immunoSEQ multiplex PCR, yet TCRdb's version contains in-frame clones alone and is incomplete. Seen here are 95,000 to 100,000 clones, 80% to 95% observed once, and the top ten hold more than 10%. What was sequenced was non-Treg CD4+ T cells sorted from blood. The origin of the receptors is a human donor in good health.

The chain employs TRBV4-1 and TRBJ1-3; tentatively, D is TRBD1 (5 bases). Per the germline V gene, CDR1 is MGHRA and CDR2 is YSYEKL. The CDR3 spans 16 residues. V lost 0 bases, J lost 0 bases, and 9 bases lay in between. CDR3 amino acids: CASSQERQLSGNTIYF. CDR3 DNA sequence: TGCGCCAGCAGCCAAGAACGACAGCTCTCTGGAAACACCATATATTTT.

Turning to this clone: The junction and the germline gene differ at one end; a read error may be behind it. The rearrangement joins TRBV5-8 to TRBJ1-1; no reliable D call. CDR1 is SGHTS, CDR2 YDEGEE, per germline. CDR3 length: 14 residues. CDR3 sequence: CASTLRGTNTEAFF. CDR3 DNA sequence: TGTGCCAGCACCTTGCGGGGTACGAACACTGAAGCTTTCTTT. Full variable domain (outside the CDR3, taken from reference TRBV5-8 and TRBJ1-1): EAGVTQSPTHLIKTRGQQATLRCSPISGHTSVYWYQQALGLGLQFLLWYDEGEERNRGNFPPRFSGRQFPNYSSELNVNALELEDSALYLCASTLRGTNTEAFFGQGTRLTVV.

The chain is built from TRBV4-1 and TRBJ2-5; weak D call: TRBD1 (6 bases). Trimming stripped 3 bases from V and 7 bases from J, with 18 bases between. Germline CDR1 is MGHRA and CDR2 is YSYEKL. This CDR3 contains 15 residues. The CDR3: CASSQGHGPSGTQYF. DNA of the CDR3: TGCGCCAGCAGCCAGGGACATGGGCCTTCCGGGACCCAGTACTTC.

The chain recombines TRBV30 with TRBJ2-3, with 12 bases matching TRBD2. Germline V gene lookup returns CDR1 GTSNPN and CDR2 SVGIG (reference sequence). V lost 5 bases to trimming and J lost 6 bases; unmatched junction nucleotides: 12. This CDR3 is built from 16 residues. This chain's CDR3 is CAWLPKLAGGLDTQYF. The CDR3 DNA reads TGTGCCTGGCTCCCAAAGCTAGCGGGAGGGTTGGATACGCAGTATTTT. Combining the CDR3 with reference TRBV30 and TRBJ2-3 gives the whole variable domain SQTIHQWPATLVQPVGSPLSLECTVEGTSNPNLYWYRQAAGRGLQLLFYSVGIGQISSEVPQNLSASRPQDRQFILSSKKLLLSDSGFYLCAWLPKLAGGLDTQYFGPGTRLTVL.

This clone was detected once. J is TRBJ2-3 and V is TRBV7-8; TRBD1 matches at 7 bases. With 2 bases clipped from V and 5 bases from J, the junction kept 4 bases outside the gene matches. Per germline, CDR1 SGHVS and CDR2 FQNEAQ. The CDR3 runs 14 residues. The CDR3 here is CASSLRGQEDTQYF. CDR3 nucleotide sequence: TGTGCCAGCAGCTTAAGGGGGCAGGAAGATACGCAGTATTTT.

This clone turned up a few times. The CDR3 region has the DNA TGTGCCTGGAGTAGTCAGGGCCGGACTGAAGCTTTCTTT. Protein sequence: CAWSSQGRTEAFF. The rearrangement joins TRBV30 to TRBJ1-1, with D perhaps TRBD1 (5 bases). Trimming cost V 2 bases and J 5 bases, with 12 bases left between them. The length of the CDR3 is 13 residues. Germline loops: CDR1 GTSNPN, CDR2 SVGIG (reference sequence).

The genes are TRBV19 and TRBJ2-7; a weak D match, TRBD2 (6 bases). V lost 5 bases, J lost 2 bases, and 13 bases lay in between. The CDR3 totals 14 residues. CDR1 and CDR2 from the germline V gene are LNHDA and SQIVND (reference sequence). DNA for the CDR3: TGTGCCAGTAGTGAGGGACTGCCGCCCTACGAGCAGTACTTC. This codes for CASSEGLPPYEQYF.

The chain recombines TRBV15 with TRBJ2-6; the D is unclear. CDR1 is LNHNV, CDR2 YYDKDF, per germline (reference sequence). This CDR3 is 15 amino acids long. V shed 4 bases and J shed 1 base, with 8 bases lying between them. As DNA, the CDR3 is TGTGCCACCAGCATCAGGTCGTCTGGGGCCAACGTCCTGACTTTC. Protein: CATSIRSSGANVLTF.

The chain is built from TRBV19 and TRBJ1-5; 7 bases are shared with TRBD1. With V trimmed by 2 bases and J by 0 bases, 13 bases remained unmatched. Per the germline V gene, CDR1 is LNHDA and CDR2 is SQIVND (reference sequence). CDR3 size: 19 residues. The CDR3 sequence is CASSIIGPRGDSSNQPQHF. The DNA for the CDR3 is TGTGCCAGTAGTATAATCGGACCCAGGGGGGACTCTAGCAATCAGCCCCAGCATTTT.

This clone was found a few times. The chain has TRBV4-1 and TRBJ2-1; a possible D gene is TRBD2 (5 bases). Deletions cut 1 base from V and 0 bases from J, with 13 bases between. CDR3 size: 17 residues. Per germline, CDR1 MGHRA and CDR2 YSYEKL. CDR3 sequence reads: CASSQVDLGLSYNEQFF. The CDR3 DNA sequence: TGCGCCAGCAGCCAAGTTGATCTCGGACTCTCCTACAATGAGCAGTTCTTC.

This clone occurred once. This chain's CDR3 is CASSLNLQPQHF. CDR3 in DNA: TGTGCCAGCAGCTTGAACCTTCAGCCCCAGCATTTT. The V call is TRBV5-8, the J call TRBJ1-5; D gene ambiguous. The V and J ends lost 1 base and 6 bases respectively, with 5 bases between them. Germline assignment: CDR1 SGHTS and CDR2 YDEGEE. This CDR3 has 12 residues.

The CDR3 loop is CAKMMVQDGMNTIYF. The CDR3 DNA reads TGTGCCAAGATGATGGTGCAGGACGGAATGAACACCATATATTTT. This rearrangement joins TRBV19 to TRBJ1-3; D not resolved. Trimming stripped 10 bases from V and 7 bases from J, with 23 bases between. Germline V gives CDR1 LNHDA, CDR2 SQIVND (reference sequence). This CDR3 has 15 amino acids.

The V and J genes are TRBV11-1 and TRBJ2-3; 7 bases fit TRBD2. With V trimmed by 5 bases and J by 3 bases, 14 bases remained unmatched. CDR1 and CDR2 (germline): SGHAT, FQDESV (reference sequence). The CDR3 covers 17 residues. The CDR3 sequence is CASSPAIGAGFTDTQYF. Written as DNA, the CDR3 is TGTGCCAGCAGCCCCGCCATAGGAGCGGGATTTACAGATACGCAGTATTTT.

The chain recombines TRBV29-1 with TRBJ2-3, with TRBD2 identical over 7 bases. The CDR3 runs to 14 residues. The V and J ends lost 4 bases and 1 base, in that order; junction bases with no gene match: 5. The germline gives CDR1 SQVTM, CDR2 ANQGSEA. The CDR3 is CSVGAGVRTDTQYF. The DNA of the CDR3 is TGCAGCGTTGGGGCGGGAGTTCGCACAGATACGCAGTATTTT.

The gene calls are TRBV2 and TRBJ2-5, with TRBD1 matching over 8 bases. The CDR3 has 13 amino acids. The germline V gene has CDR1 SNHLY and CDR2 FYNNEI. The V segment lost 7 bases and the J segment 2 bases; nucleotides outside the gene matches: 3. The CDR3 DNA reads as TGTGCCAGCAAAAGGGACAGGCAAGAGACCCAGTACTTC. Amino acid sequence: CASKRDRQETQYF.

This sequence joins TRBV4-1 and TRBJ2-5; perhaps TRBD2 as D (6 bases). V was trimmed by 3 bases and J by 4 bases, leaving 18 bases between them. The CDR3 totals 16 residues. Germline V gene lookup returns CDR1 MGHRA and CDR2 YSYEKL. The CDR3 region has the DNA TGCGCCAGCAGCCAGGTAGCGGCTGGAGGTAGAGAGACCCAGTACTTC. It translates to CASSQVAAGGRETQYF.

This clone was recorded only once. V and J are TRBV11-3 and TRBJ2-7; TRBD2 matches at 7 bases. This CDR3 is built from 13 residues. The trim removed 5 bases at V and 7 bases at J, leaving 8 bases unmatched. Germline CDR1 SGHNT, CDR2 YENEEA. CDR3 DNA sequence: TGTGCCAGCAGCCCCCGGGAAGCGGGAGAGCAGTACTTC. Translated, it gives CASSPREAGEQYF.

The gene calls are TRBV9 and TRBJ2-3; possible D gene TRBD2, 6 bases. Germline values: CDR1 SGDLS, CDR2 YYNGEE. Deletions cut 0 bases from V and 4 bases from J, with 12 bases between. The CDR3 spans 15 residues. CDR3 in DNA: TGTGCCAGCAGCGTAGCCGGCGGGACCCCAGATACGCAGTATTTT. Protein: CASSVAGGTPDTQYF.

This chain joins TRBV7-9 and TRBJ2-3, with TRBD2 identical over 8 bases. V lost 7 bases, J lost 4 bases, and 7 bases stayed unmatched. The CDR3 totals 14 residues. Germline V lookup: CDR1 SEHNR, CDR2 FQNEAQ (reference sequence). Here the CDR3 reads CASTRREVADTQYF. In DNA, the CDR3 is TGTGCCAGCACCCGGCGGGAGGTCGCAGATACGCAGTATTTT. The full variable domain, its missing parts supplied by reference TRBV7-9 and TRBJ2-3, is DTGVSQNPRHKITKRGQNVTFRCDPISEHNRLYWYRQTLGQGPEFLTYFQNEAQLEKSRLLSDRFSAERPKGSFSTLEIQRTEQGDSAMYLCASTRREVADTQYFGPGTRLTVL.